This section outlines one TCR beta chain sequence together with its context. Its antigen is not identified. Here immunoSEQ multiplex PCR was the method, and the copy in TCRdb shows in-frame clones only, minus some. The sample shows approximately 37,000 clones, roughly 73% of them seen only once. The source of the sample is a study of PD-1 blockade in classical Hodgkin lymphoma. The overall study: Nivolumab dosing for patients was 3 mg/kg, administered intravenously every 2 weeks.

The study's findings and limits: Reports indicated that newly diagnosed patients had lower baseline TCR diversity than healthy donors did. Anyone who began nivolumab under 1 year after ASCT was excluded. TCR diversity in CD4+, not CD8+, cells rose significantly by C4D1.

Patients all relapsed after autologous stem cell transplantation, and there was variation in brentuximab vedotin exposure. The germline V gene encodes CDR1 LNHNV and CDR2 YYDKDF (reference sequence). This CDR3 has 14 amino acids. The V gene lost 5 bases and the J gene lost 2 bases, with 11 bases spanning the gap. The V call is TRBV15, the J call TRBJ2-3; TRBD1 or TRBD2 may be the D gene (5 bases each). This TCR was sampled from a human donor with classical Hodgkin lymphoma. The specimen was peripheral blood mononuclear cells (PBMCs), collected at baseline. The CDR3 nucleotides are TGTGCCACCAGCCGGGACCAGCTCACAGATACGCAGTATTTT. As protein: CATSRDQLTDTQYF.